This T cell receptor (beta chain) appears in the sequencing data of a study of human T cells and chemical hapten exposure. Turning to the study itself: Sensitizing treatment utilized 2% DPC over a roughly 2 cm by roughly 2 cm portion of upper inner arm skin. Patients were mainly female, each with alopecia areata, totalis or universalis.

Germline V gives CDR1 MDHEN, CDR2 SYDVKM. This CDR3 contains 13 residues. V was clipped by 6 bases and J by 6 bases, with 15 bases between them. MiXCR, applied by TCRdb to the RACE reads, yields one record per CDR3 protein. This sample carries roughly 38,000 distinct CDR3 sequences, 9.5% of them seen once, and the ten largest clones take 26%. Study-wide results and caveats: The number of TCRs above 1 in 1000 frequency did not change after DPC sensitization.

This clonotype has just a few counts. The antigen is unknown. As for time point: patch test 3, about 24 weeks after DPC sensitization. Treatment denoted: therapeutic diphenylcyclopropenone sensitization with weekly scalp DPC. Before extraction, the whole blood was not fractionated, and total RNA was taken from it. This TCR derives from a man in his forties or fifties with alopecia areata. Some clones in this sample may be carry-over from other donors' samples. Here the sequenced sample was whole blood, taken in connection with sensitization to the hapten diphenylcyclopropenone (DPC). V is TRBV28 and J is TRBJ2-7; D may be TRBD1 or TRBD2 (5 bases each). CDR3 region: CASSRGFGGEQYF. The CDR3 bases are TGTGCCAGCAGCCGGGGCTTCGGAGGCGAGCAGTACTTC.